This T cell receptor (beta chain) was captured by sequencing in a study of lymphopenia after photon versus proton radiotherapy. Whole-study results and caveats: In patients who died, overall survival fell as post-nadir TCR diversity dropped more. Oligoclonal CD8+ Temra expansion after nadir drove photon patients' diversity drop.

Points on this clone: The antigen is undetermined.

Germline V lookup: CDR1 SGHNT, CDR2 YYREEE (reference sequence). The CDR3 covers 16 residues. The V gene end was trimmed by 4 bases and the J gene end by 6 bases; junction bases not matched to a gene: 8. Clones were sequenced by immunoSEQ multiplex PCR, and TCRdb holds only the in-frame ones, with some missing. Here the sample spans tens of thousands of clones, over 70% being singletons. The origin of this receptor is a man between 60 and 75 years old with pancreatic cancer. The V call is TRBV5-4, the J call TRBJ2-7; TRBD2 matches 15 bases. Source: peripheral blood, taken from a patient treated with proton-based radiotherapy. The CDR3 is CASSPRTSGRVAEQYF. CDR3 DNA: TGTGCCAGCAGCCCGAGGACTAGCGGGAGGGTTGCCGAGCAGTACTTC. Full variable domain (outside the CDR3, taken from reference TRBV5-4 and TRBJ2-7): ETGVTQSPTHLIKTRGQQVTLRCSSQSGHNTVSWYQQALGQGPQFIFQYYREEENGRGNFPPRFSGLQFPNYSSELNVNALELDDSALYLCASSPRTSGRVAEQYFGPGTRLTVT.